The 2 T cell receptor beta chains given below trace back to one sample, sequenced in a study of blood T cells in healthy people across ages. With a J-beta primer mix and a sample-barcoded 5' primer, a second PCR ran roughly 6 to 12 cycles. TCRdb ran MiXCR on the 5' RACE reads and lists one entry per CDR3 protein. The sample has 750,000 to 1,000,000 distinct CDR3 sequences, about 27% seen once. These data also featured in a second study, about T cells of mothers and their children.

Specimen: blood. The origin of the receptors is a woman aged 40 to 55 in good health.

This clonotype appeared a few times. V usage is TRBV6-1 and J usage is TRBJ2-3, with TRBD2 identical over 9 bases. This CDR3 is built from 16 residues. After removal of 1 base from V and 2 bases from J, the junction contained 4 bases not matched to a gene. Germline loops: CDR1 MNHNS, CDR2 SASEGT. In DNA form, the CDR3 reads TGTGCCAGCAGTGAAGGGCTAGCGGGGATCACAGATACGCAGTATTTT. The encoded protein is CASSEGLAGITDTQYF.

The chain links TRBV2 to TRBJ2-7, with TRBD2 identical over 10 bases. Trimming removed 5 bases from V and 7 bases from J; junction bases left unmatched: 11. This CDR3 comprises 15 residues. Germline V gives CDR1 SNHLY, CDR2 FYNNEI. The DNA of the CDR3 is TGTGCCAGCAGTTCTCAGCGGGGGGGCCTACATGAGCAGTACTTC. This gives the protein CASSSQRGGLHEQYF.